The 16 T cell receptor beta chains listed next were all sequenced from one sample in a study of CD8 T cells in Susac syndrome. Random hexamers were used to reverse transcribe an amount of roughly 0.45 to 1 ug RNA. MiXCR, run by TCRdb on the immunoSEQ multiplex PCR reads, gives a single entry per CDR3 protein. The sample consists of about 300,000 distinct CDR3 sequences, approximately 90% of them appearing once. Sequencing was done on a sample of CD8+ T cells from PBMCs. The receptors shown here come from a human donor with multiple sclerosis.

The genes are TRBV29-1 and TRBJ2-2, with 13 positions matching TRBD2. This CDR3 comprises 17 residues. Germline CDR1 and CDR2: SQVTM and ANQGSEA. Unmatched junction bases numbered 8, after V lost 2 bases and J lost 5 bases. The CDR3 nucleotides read TGCAGCGTTGAACCCCCAGGGACTAGCGGGACTACCGGGGAGCTGTTTTTT. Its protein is CSVEPPGTSGTTGELFF.

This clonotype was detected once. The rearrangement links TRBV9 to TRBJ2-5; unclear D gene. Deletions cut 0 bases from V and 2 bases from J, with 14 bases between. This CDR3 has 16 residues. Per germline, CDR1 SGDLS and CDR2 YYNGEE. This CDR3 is CASSVGKETVQETQYF. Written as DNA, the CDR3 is TGTGCCAGCAGCGTAGGGAAGGAGACGGTGCAAGAGACCCAGTACTTC.

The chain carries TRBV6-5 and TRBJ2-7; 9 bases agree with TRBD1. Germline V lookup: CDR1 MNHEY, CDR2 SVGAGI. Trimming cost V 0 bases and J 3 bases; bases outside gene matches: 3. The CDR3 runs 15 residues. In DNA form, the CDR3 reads TGTGCCAGCAGTTACTCTGAGACAGGGGGCTACGAGCAGTACTTC. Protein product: CASSYSETGGYEQYF.

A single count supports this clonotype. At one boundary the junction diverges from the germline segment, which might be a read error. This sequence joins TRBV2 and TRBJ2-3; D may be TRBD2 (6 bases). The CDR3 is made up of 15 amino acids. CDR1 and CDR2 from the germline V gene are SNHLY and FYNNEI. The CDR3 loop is CASRATSLSRDTQYF. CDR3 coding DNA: TGTGCCAGCAGGGCTACTAGCCTGAGCAGAGATACGCAGTATTTT.

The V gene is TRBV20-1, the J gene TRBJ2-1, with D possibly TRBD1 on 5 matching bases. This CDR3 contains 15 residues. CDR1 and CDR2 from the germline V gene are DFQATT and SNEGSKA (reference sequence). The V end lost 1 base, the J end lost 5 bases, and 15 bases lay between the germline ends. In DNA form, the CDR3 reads TGCAGTGCTAGAGCTCAGGGATTTTCTAACAATGAGCAGTTCTTC. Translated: CSARAQGFSNNEQFF.

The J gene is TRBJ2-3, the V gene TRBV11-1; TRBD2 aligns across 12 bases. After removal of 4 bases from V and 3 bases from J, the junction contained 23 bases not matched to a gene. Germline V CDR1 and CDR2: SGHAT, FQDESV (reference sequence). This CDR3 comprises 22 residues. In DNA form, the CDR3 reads TGTGCCAGCAGCTCCCCCCCCGGGCTAGCGGGAGGGCCGTGGGACGAAACAGATACGCAGTATTTT. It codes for CASSSPPGLAGGPWDETDTQYF.

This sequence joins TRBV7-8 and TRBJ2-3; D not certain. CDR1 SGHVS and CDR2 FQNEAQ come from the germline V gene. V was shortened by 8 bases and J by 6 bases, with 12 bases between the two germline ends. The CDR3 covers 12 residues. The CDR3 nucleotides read TGTGCCAGCCGAGGCGGCCGGGATACGCAGTATTTT. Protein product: CASRGGRDTQYF.

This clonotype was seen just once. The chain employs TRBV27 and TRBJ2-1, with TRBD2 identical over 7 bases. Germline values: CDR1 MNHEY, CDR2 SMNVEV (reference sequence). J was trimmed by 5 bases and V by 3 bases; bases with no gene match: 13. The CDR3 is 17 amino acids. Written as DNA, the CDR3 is TGTGCCAGCAGTTTGCTCAGCGCGAGCGGGGACCACAATGAGCAGTTCTTC. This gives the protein CASSLLSASGDHNEQFF.

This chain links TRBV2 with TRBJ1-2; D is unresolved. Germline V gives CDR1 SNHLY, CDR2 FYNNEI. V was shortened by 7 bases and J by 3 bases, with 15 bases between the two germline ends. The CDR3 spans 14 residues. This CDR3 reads CASNYPGRYYGYTF. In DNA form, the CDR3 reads TGTGCCAGCAACTATCCAGGAAGATACTATGGCTACACCTTC.

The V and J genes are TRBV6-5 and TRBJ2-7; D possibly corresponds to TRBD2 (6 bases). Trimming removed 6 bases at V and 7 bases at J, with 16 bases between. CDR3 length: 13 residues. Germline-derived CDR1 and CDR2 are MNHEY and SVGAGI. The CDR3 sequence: CASREGLSGEQYF. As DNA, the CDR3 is TGTGCCAGCAGGGAGGGACTGAGTGGGGAGCAGTACTTC.

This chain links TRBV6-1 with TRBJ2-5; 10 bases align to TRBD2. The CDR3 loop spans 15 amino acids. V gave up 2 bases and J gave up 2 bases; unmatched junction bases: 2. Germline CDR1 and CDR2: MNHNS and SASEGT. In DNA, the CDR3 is TGTGCCAGCAGTGAATCTAGCGGGGGTCAAGAGACCCAGTACTTC. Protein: CASSESSGGQETQYF.

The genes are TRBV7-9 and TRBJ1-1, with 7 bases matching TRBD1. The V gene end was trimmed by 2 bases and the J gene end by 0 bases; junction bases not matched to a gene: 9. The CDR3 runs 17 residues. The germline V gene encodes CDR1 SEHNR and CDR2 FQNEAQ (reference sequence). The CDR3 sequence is CASSLSWTGDMNTEAFF. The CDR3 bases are TGTGCCAGCAGCTTATCTTGGACAGGTGACATGAACACTGAAGCTTTCTTT.

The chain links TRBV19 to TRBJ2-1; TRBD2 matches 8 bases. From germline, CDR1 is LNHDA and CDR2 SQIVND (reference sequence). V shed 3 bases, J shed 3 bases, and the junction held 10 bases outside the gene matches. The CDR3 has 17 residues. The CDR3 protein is CASSIASWSGSYNEQFF. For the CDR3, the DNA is TGTGCCAGTAGTATTGCGTCTTGGAGCGGGAGCTACAATGAGCAGTTCTTC.

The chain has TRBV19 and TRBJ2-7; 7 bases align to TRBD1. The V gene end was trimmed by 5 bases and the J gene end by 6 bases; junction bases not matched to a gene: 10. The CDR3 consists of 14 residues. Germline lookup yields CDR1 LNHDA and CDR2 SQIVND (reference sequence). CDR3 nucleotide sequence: TGTGCCAGTAGTTTCCGGGACAGTGTCGTCGAGCAGTACTTC. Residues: CASSFRDSVVEQYF.

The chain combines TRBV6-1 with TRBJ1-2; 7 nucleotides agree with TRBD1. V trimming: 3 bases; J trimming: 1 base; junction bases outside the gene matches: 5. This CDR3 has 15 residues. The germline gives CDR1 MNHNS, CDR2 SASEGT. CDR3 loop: CASSDPGTVNYGYTF. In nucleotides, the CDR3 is TGTGCCAGCAGTGATCCCGGGACAGTTAACTATGGCTACACCTTC.

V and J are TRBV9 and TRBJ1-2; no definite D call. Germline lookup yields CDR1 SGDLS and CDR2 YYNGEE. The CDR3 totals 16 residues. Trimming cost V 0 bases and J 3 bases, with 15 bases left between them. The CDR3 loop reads CASSVVDLRRDYGYTF. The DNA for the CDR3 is TGTGCCAGCAGCGTAGTAGACTTAAGGCGGGACTATGGCTACACCTTC.